This entry features one T cell receptor beta chain sequence. The antigen is not known. This entry belongs to a study of cytomegalovirus exposure and HLA in healthy donors. Whole-study results and caveats: Immune exposure information available was restricted to CMV serostatus.

Those who donated were healthy bone marrow donors. Trimming stripped 3 bases from V and 4 bases from J, with 8 bases between. CDR1 and CDR2 (germline): SGHKS, YYEKEE (reference sequence). The CDR3 is 12 amino acids. Primers for the PCR totalled 60 Vbeta and 13 Jbeta. Libraries were prepared by immunoSEQ multiplex PCR; TCRdb keeps only in-frame clonotypes and omits some of them. Among around 190,000 clones listed, about nine tenths were seen once. The chain joins TRBV5-5 to TRBJ2-7; TRBD2 might be the D (5 bases). This TCR was sampled from a boy younger than 10 in good health and CMV-seronegative. Sequencing was performed on PBMCs. The CDR3 DNA is TGTGCCAGCAGCTCAACGGGGTACGAGCAGTACTTC. Protein sequence: CASSSTGYEQYF. Together with reference TRBV5-5 and TRBJ2-7, the CDR3 gives the full variable domain: DAGVTQSPTHLIKTRGQQVTLRCSPISGHKSVSWYQQVLGQGPQFIFQYYEKEERGRGNFPDRFSARQFPNYSSELNVNALLLGDSALYLCASSSTGYEQYFGPGTRLTVT.